The rows below give T cell receptor beta chains drawn from one sample of a study of blood T cell repertoires in COVID-19. Clones were read by immunoSEQ multiplex PCR, and TCRdb kept only the in-frame ones, dropping some. The table has under 250,000 clones, roughly 91% seen once. Input material: peripheral blood. The receptors come from a man younger than 45 with COVID-19, enrolled during active disease. The CDR3 runs from the conserved cysteine through the conserved F or W.

v_gene: TRBV27
j_gene: TRBJ1-1
CDR3aa: CASRAFSSTEAFF

v_gene: TRBV25-1
j_gene: TRBJ1-4
CDR3aa: CASRSDIRDEKLFF

v_gene: TRBV7-9
j_gene: TRBJ2-7
CDR3aa: CASSLVASGSHEQYF

v_gene: TRBV6-1
j_gene: TRBJ1-2
CDR3aa: CASSETGGPYYGYTF

v_gene: TRBV19
j_gene: TRBJ2-7
CDR3aa: CASSARLAPEQYF

v_gene: TRBV27
j_gene: TRBJ1-2
CDR3aa: CASSWDRGLGYTF

v_gene: TRBV5-1
j_gene: TRBJ1-2
CDR3aa: CASSIPLLQGASGYTF

v_gene: TRBV6-5
j_gene: TRBJ2-3
CDR3aa: CASSYSVGQGTDTQYF

v_gene: TRBV19
j_gene: TRBJ1-2
CDR3aa: CASTLRQGGNYGYTF

v_gene: TRBV6-5
j_gene: TRBJ1-1
CDR3aa: CASSSDRGRAFF

v_gene: TRBV24-1
j_gene: TRBJ1-1
CDR3aa: CATSEGPDRGAFF

v_gene: TRBV12-3/TRBV12-4
j_gene: TRBJ2-7
CDR3aa: CASTLGQAEQYF

v_gene: TRBV7-7
j_gene: TRBJ2-3
CDR3aa: CASSLGNSGADTQYF

v_gene: TRBV10-3
j_gene: TRBJ1-2
CDR3aa: CAISLQGATTYGYTF

v_gene: TRBV2
j_gene: TRBJ1-2
CDR3aa: CASPPRIQGKYGYTF

v_gene: TRBV27
j_gene: TRBJ2-2
CDR3aa: CASCPLAGGPDTGELFF

v_gene: TRBV5-6
j_gene: TRBJ2-5
CDR3aa: CASSSLAGLETQYF